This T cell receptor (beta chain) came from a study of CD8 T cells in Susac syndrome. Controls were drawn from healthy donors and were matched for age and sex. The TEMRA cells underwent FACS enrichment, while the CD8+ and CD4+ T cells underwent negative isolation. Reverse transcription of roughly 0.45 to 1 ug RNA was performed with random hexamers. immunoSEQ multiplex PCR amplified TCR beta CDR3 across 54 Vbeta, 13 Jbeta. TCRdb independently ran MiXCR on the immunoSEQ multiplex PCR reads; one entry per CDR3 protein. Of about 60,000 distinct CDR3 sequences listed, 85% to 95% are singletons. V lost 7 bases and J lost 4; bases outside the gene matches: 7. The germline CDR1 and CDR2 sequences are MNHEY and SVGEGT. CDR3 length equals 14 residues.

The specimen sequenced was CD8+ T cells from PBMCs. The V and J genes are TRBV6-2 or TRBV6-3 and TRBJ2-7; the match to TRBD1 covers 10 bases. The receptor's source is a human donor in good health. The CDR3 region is CASMPGQGSYEQYF. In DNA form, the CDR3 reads TGTGCCAGCATGCCGGGACAGGGGTCGTACGAGCAGTACTTC.